The rows below give T cell receptor beta chains drawn from one sample of a study of regulatory T cells in long-lasting Graves disease. TCRdb ran MiXCR on the multiplex PCR reads and lists one entry per CDR3 protein. Of 350,000 to 500,000 distinct CDR3 sequences in the sample, around 15% were seen once. In addition, the sample was reused for a study of T cells in Graves' hyperthyroidism and ophthalmopathy.

This sample comprised peripheral blood mononuclear cells (PBMCs), obtained at new diagnosis, from a patient treated with antithyroid drugs. These receptors were obtained from a woman between 45 and 60 years old with Graves disease. Both conserved end residues are part of each CDR3. Fields, in order: J gene, clone size, V gene, D gene, CDR3 DNA, CDR3 protein. A D gene is named only where the DNA matches it firmly. Clone size is shown for a subset of rows, as once, few, many or a class of expanded clone.

TRBJ1-1,many,TRBV2,NA,TGTGCCAGCAGAGATAGGACGGGGAGGAACACTGAAGCTTTCTTT,CASRDRTGRNTEAFF
TRBJ1-1,many,TRBV28,NA,TGTGCCAGCAGTTTATGGGACCTGAACACTGAAGCTTTCTTT,CASSLWDLNTEAFF
TRBJ2-5,many,TRBV3-1,NA,TGTGCCAGCAGCCAAGGGAGAGGGGGACCCGGAGAGACCCAGTACTTC,CASSQGRGGPGETQYF
TRBJ1-6,many,TRBV7-9,TRBD1,TGTGCCAGCAGCTTAAGTCGGACAGGGGGAAGTAATTCACCCCTCCACTTT,CASSLSRTGGSNSPLHF
TRBJ2-3,many,TRBV28,NA,TGTGCCAGCAGCCAGTCGGGGTCCTACCTCACAGATACGCAGTATTTT,CASSQSGSYLTDTQYF
TRBJ2-7,many,TRBV7-3,TRBD2,TGTGCCAGCAGCCAGGGGACTAGCGGGAGCCACGAGCAGTACTTC,CASSQGTSGSHEQYF
TRBJ2-3,NA,TRBV20-1,NA,TGCAGTGCTAGAGACCAAGGGAGCACAGATACGCAGTATTTT,CSARDQGSTDTQYF
TRBJ2-2,few,TRBV29-1,NA,TGCAGCGTTGGTCTGAGGGGGGCCGGGGAGCTGTTTTTT,CSVGLRGAGELFF
TRBJ1-2,NA,TRBV10-2,NA,TGCGCCACGTCCGCCCTCGGGGGCGCCACCTATGGCTACACCTTC,CATSALGGATYGYTF
TRBJ1-1,NA,TRBV15,TRBD1,TGTGCCACCAGCAAACCTCACAGGGGGCGGGGGAACACTGAAGCTTTCTTT,CATSKPHRGRGNTEAFF
TRBJ2-7,NA,TRBV5-1,TRBD1,TGCGCCAGCAGCTTGGGACAGGGACAGTACGAGCAGTACTTC,CASSLGQGQYEQYF
TRBJ2-6,NA,TRBV10-3,NA,TGTGCCATCACTCCAGGGTCGGGTTCTGGGGCCAACGTCCTGACTTTC,CAITPGSGSGANVLTF
TRBJ1-2,many,TRBV10-3,TRBD1,TGTGCCATCAGTGAGTCCGGTCTCGGGGGAAACAGGGGGTCATACTATGGCTACACCTTC,CAISESGLGGNRGSYYGYTF
TRBJ2-1,many,TRBV5-1,TRBD1,TGCGCCAGCAGCCAAAAAGACAGGGCAGGGGACAATGAGCAGTTCTTC,CASSQKDRAGDNEQFF
TRBJ2-3,many,TRBV5-6,TRBD2,TGTGCCAGCAGCCTCAGCGGGAGGGCCCCAGATACGCAGTATTTT,CASSLSGRAPDTQYF
TRBJ2-1,many,TRBV7-2,NA,TGTGCCAGCAGCCAACGAACAGGTTTTGATGGAAATGAGCAGTTCTTC,CASSQRTGFDGNEQFF
TRBJ1-5,few,TRBV10-3,NA,TGTGCCATCAGTGCGGGGGCAGGCAATCAGCCCCAGCATTTT,CAISAGAGNQPQHF
TRBJ2-1,many,TRBV5-4,TRBD2,TGTGCCAGCAGCTTGGGACTAGCTAACTCCTACAATGAGCAGTTCTTC,CASSLGLANSYNEQFF
TRBJ2-3,many,TRBV7-3,TRBD2,TGTGCCAGCAGCTTAGTCGGCAGCGGGAGGGCCGGGAATACGCAGTATTTT,CASSLVGSGRAGNTQYF
TRBJ2-5,NA,TRBV5-1,NA,TGCGCCAGCAGCTTGCAGGCAGCTCAGCAAGAGACCCAGTACTTC,CASSLQAAQQETQYF
TRBJ1-1,few,TRBV7-9,NA,TGTGCCAGCAGCTTTGTAACAGAACAAGCTTTCTTT,CASSFVTEQAFF
TRBJ2-1,many,TRBV12-5,NA,TGTGCTAGTGGTTTGTTCCGGGGCTCCTACAATGAGCAGTTCTTC,CASGLFRGSYNEQFF
TRBJ2-1,many,TRBV3-1,NA,TGTGCCAGCAGCTCAGGGGCTGAGCAGTTCTTC,CASSSGAEQFF
TRBJ1-2,many,TRBV28,TRBD1,TGTGCCAGCAGTTCGTACCCGGGACAGGGCTTTGGCTACACCTTC,CASSSYPGQGFGYTF
TRBJ1-2,many,TRBV6-1,TRBD1,TGTGCCAGCAGTGAACGTTTCGCGTGGACAGGGGGCTCTTCCTATGGCTACACCTTC,CASSERFAWTGGSSYGYTF
TRBJ2-7,many,TRBV7-9,NA,TGTGCCAGCAGCCCCCAGGCATACGAGCAGTACTTC,CASSPQAYEQYF
TRBJ1-1,many,TRBV2,NA,TGTGCCAGCGGTAGACAGGTGAACACTGAAGCTTTCTTT,CASGRQVNTEAFF
TRBJ2-7,many,TRBV29-1,TRBD2,TGCAGCGCACTAGCGGGAATTCTTAACGAGCAGTACTTC,CSALAGILNEQYF
TRBJ2-3,many,TRBV24-1,NA,TGTGCCACCAGTGAGCCCACAGATACGCAGTATTTT,CATSEPTDTQYF
TRBJ1-3,NA,TRBV4-1,NA,TGCGCCAGCAGCCAAGAAGGGACGGGCTCTGGAAACACCATATATTTT,CASSQEGTGSGNTIYF
TRBJ2-7,few,TRBV20-1,NA,TGCAGTGCTCAGGGTTTAGGGGAGCAGTACTTC,CSAQGLGEQYF
TRBJ1-1,once,TRBV14,NA,TGTGCCAGCAGCCACGGCACAGGGATGAACACTGAAGCTTTCTTT,CASSHGTGMNTEAFF